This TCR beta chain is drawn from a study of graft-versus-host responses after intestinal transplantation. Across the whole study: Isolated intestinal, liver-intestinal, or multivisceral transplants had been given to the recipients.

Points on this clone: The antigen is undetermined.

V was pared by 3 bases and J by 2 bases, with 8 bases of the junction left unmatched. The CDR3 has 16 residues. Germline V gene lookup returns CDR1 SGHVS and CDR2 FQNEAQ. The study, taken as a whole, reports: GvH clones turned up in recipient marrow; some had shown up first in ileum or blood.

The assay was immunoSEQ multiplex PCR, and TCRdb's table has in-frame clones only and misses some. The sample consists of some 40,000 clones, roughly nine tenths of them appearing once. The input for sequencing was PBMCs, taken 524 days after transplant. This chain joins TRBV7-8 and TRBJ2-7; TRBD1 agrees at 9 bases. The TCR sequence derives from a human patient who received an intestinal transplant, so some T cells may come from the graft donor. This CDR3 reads CASSFGRTGEPYEQYF. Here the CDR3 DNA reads TGTGCCAGCAGCTTCGGCCGGACAGGGGAACCCTACGAGCAGTACTTC. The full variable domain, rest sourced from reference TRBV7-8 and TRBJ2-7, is GAGVSQSPRYKVAKRGQDVALRCDPISGHVSLFWYQQALGQGPEFLTYFQNEAQLDKSGLPSDRFFAERPEGSVSTLKIQRTQQEDSAVYLCASSFGRTGEPYEQYFGPGTRLTVT.